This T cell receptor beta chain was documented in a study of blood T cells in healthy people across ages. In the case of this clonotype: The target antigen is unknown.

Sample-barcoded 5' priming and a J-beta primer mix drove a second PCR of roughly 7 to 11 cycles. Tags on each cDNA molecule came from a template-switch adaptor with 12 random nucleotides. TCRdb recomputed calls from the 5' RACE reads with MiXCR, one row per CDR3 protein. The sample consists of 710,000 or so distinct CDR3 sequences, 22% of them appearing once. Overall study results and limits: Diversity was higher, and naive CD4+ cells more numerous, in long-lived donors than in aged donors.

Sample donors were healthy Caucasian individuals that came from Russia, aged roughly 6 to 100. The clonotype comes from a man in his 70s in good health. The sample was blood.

Written as DNA, the CDR3 is TGCGCCAGCAGCCAAGATCGGGGACAGGGAGGATTGAATGAGCAGTTCTTC. It translates to CASSQDRGQGGLNEQFF. The chain couples TRBV4-3 to TRBJ2-1; TRBD1 agrees at 9 bases. This CDR3 has 17 residues. V gave up 0 bases and J gave up 7 bases; unmatched junction bases: 10. Germline-derived CDR1 and CDR2 are LGHNA and YSLEER.